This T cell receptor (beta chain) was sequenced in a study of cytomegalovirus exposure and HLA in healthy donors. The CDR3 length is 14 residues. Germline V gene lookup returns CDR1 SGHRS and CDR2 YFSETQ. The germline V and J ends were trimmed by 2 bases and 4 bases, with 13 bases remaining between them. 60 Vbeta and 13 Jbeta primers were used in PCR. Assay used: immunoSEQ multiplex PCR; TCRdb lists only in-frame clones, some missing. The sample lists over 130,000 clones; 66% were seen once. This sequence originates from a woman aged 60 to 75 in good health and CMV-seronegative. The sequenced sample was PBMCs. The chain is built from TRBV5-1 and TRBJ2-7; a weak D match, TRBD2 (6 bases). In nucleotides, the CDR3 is TGCGCCAGCAGCTTACGGGGGATAGAGTACGAGCAGTACTTC. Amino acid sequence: CASSLRGIEYEQYF.